This T cell receptor (beta chain) was found in a study of shared clonotypes between healthy human individuals. Broader study findings: In general, naive subsets displayed greater estimated richness than memory subsets did. The naive CD4 repertoires of several donors were compared, and around 4.9% of clonotypes were shared.

Germline CDR1 and CDR2: MNHNS and SASEGT. The CDR3 runs to 14 residues. After removal of 5 bases from V and 14 bases from J, the junction contained 11 bases not matched to a gene. Notes on this clone: Antigen: not known.

Repertoires were generated with immunoSEQ multiplex PCR, while TCRdb's copy carries only in-frame clones and drops some. The table lists hundreds of thousands of clones, around 97% of them singletons. Sequences were obtained from naive CD4+ T cells sorted from blood. Subset in this sample: CD45RA+ positively selected. V usage is TRBV6-1 and J usage is TRBJ1-6, with 8 nucleotides matching TRBD1. The clonotype comes from a woman aged 30 to 39 in good health. CDR3 residues: CASSPRTGTETLHF. As DNA, the CDR3 is TGTGCCAGCAGTCCCCGGACAGGGACCGAAACCCTCCACTTT.